The 18 T cell receptor beta chains reported below all come from one sample, sequenced in a study of regulatory T cells in long-lasting Graves disease (dated by TCRdb to the early 2020s). Library generation was performed with multiplex PCR. The sequencing machine was an Illumina HiSeq 4000. CDR3 regions were amplified by Arm-PCR with iRepertoire HTBI primers to construct TCR beta libraries. TCRdb reprocessed the public reads (quality trimming at Q25 with fastp, clone calling with MiXCR) and kept in-frame beta chains. Records with the same CDR3 protein are collapsed into one entry carrying the most frequent genes and DNA. Within this sample are more than 300,000 distinct CDR3 sequences, with roughly 20% of them counted one time only. Around 30% of the sample rests with the top ten. The time point label corresponds to: persistent/refractory GD, antithyroid drugs over 5 years with positive TRAb. RNA was extracted from PBMCs in TRIzol for both TCR sequencing and RNA sequencing.

The material sequenced was peripheral blood mononuclear cells (PBMCs), taken when the disease was refractory, from a patient treated with antithyroid drugs. The receptors originated from a woman between 35 and 50 years old with Graves disease. Donor details come from another sample of the same person, matched by shared clones.

Judged by abundance, this clonotype is medium-sized. The chain employs TRBV28 and TRBJ1-2; D possibly corresponds to TRBD1 (6 bases). The V gene lost 2 bases and the J gene lost 6 bases, with 16 bases spanning the gap. The germline V gene encodes CDR1 MDHEN and CDR2 SYDVKM. This CDR3 spans 15 amino acids. CDR3 bases: TGTGCCAGCAGTTTACGGGGGCGGTCTAGCGATGGCTACACCTTC. Translating it yields CASSLRGRSSDGYTF.

This sequence joins TRBV3-1 and TRBJ2-7, with a possible D match to TRBD2 (5 bases). CDR3 length: 15 amino acids. CDR1 LGHDT and CDR2 YNNKEL come from the germline V gene (reference sequence). V lost 1 base and J 0 bases, leaving 10 bases between the germline ends. In DNA form, the CDR3 reads TGTGCCAGCAGCCAAGCCCCGGACTCCTCCTACGAGCAGTACTTC. Translation: CASSQAPDSSYEQYF.

The rearrangement joins TRBV28 to TRBJ1-1; 12 bases match TRBD1. CDR1 and CDR2 (germline): MDHEN, SYDVKM. The CDR3 consists of 14 residues. Trimming removed 9 bases from V and 3 bases from J; junction bases left unmatched: 5. The CDR3 is CASTRDRGHTEAFF. In nucleotides, the CDR3 is TGTGCCAGTACTAGGGACAGGGGGCACACTGAAGCTTTCTTT.

This clonotype has at least ten counts. The chain combines TRBV2 with TRBJ2-5; 9 bases fit TRBD1. Germline CDR1 is SNHLY and CDR2 is FYNNEI. The CDR3 runs to 14 residues. V was clipped by 5 bases and J by 5 bases; unmatched bases: 6. The DNA of the CDR3 is TGTGCCAGCAGTATCGGACAGGGGATCGAGACCCAGTACTTC. Protein: CASSIGQGIETQYF.

V usage is TRBV29-1 and J usage is TRBJ1-4, with D possibly TRBD1 on 5 matching bases. This CDR3 is built from 13 residues. Per the germline V gene, CDR1 is SQVTM and CDR2 is ANQGSEA. With 7 bases removed from V and 0 bases from J, the gap between germline ends came to 9 bases. In DNA, the CDR3 is TGCAGCGCCCGGGACGCAACTAATGAAAAACTGTTTTTT. Translation gives CSARDATNEKLFF.

This clonotype was seen a handful of times. Written as DNA, the CDR3 is TGTGCCAGCAGCCGGACAGGAACTGCTAACTATGGCTACACCTTC. Protein: CASSRTGTANYGYTF. This rearrangement joins TRBV7-9 to TRBJ1-2, with 7 positions matching TRBD1. The CDR3 contains 15 residues. In germline, CDR1 is SEHNR, CDR2 FQNEAQ (reference sequence). With V trimmed by 5 bases and J by 0 bases, 6 bases remained unmatched.

This clonotype showed up just a few times. The V gene is TRBV6-5, the J gene TRBJ2-5, with D perhaps assigned TRBD1 or TRBD2 (5 bases each). This CDR3 is built from 17 residues. The germline CDR1 and CDR2 sequences are MNHEY and SVGAGI. Trimming took 0 bases from V and 4 from J, leaving 18 bases between them. CDR3 sequence (DNA): TGTGCCAGCAGTTACTCTCACCCCGGGGCTCGGTTAGAGACCCAGTACTTC. Translating gives CASSYSHPGARLETQYF.

The count of this clonotype is one. The rearrangement uses TRBV5-6 and TRBJ1-5; D gene unclear. Germline assignment: CDR1 SGHDT and CDR2 YYEEEE. The V end lost 0 bases, the J end lost 5 bases, and 18 bases lay between the germline ends. CDR3 size: 17 residues. Here the CDR3 reads CASSLAPPAGKYQPQHF. As DNA, the CDR3 is TGTGCCAGCAGCTTGGCTCCCCCGGCGGGAAAATATCAGCCCCAGCATTTT.

This sequence joins TRBV24-1 and TRBJ1-5; no reliable D call. V dropped 8 bases and J dropped 3 bases, with 13 bases sitting between them. This CDR3 comprises 14 residues. Germline values: CDR1 KGHDR, CDR2 SFDVKD. CDR3 sequence reads: CATTNGRNNQPQHF. DNA of the CDR3: TGTGCCACCACCAACGGGCGTAACAATCAGCCCCAGCATTTT.

This chain uses TRBV20-1 with TRBJ2-4; unclear D gene. Trimming pared 7 bases from V and 7 bases from J, leaving 23 bases between. This CDR3 region has 15 residues. Germline V CDR1 and CDR2: DFQATT, SNEGSKA (reference sequence). CDR3 region: CSGSEWFVSENIQYF. DNA for the CDR3: TGCAGTGGAAGTGAGTGGTTCGTATCGGAGAACATTCAGTACTTC.

The rearrangement uses TRBV6-2 or TRBV6-3 and TRBJ2-3, with D possibly called TRBD1 or TRBD2 (6 bases each). V lost 5 bases to trimming and J lost 5 bases, with 14 bases between them. The CDR3 length is 14 residues. Germline-derived CDR1 and CDR2 are MNHEY and SVGEGT. The CDR3 sequence: CASSERGAKDTQYF. The CDR3 coding sequence is TGTGCCAGCAGTGAAAGGGGGGCCAAAGATACGCAGTATTTT.

This clonotype was counted ten times or more. The chain joins TRBV20-1 to TRBJ1-5; D is undetermined. The CDR3 runs to 14 residues. Per the germline V gene, CDR1 is DFQATT and CDR2 is SNEGSKA (reference sequence). The V end was cut by 0 bases, the J end by 6 bases, with 12 bases between. The CDR3 DNA reads TGCAGTGCTAGAGAGCCGAACGTAGGTCAGCCCCAGCATTTT. As protein: CSAREPNVGQPQHF.

Turning to this clonotype: This may arise from a read error, as a much more abundant clone is one base away. V usage is TRBV20-1 and J usage is TRBJ2-6; 7 bases are shared with TRBD1. Looked up from germline, CDR1 is DFQATT and CDR2 is SNEGSKA (reference sequence). CDR3 length: 17 residues. The CDR3 sequence: CSASDRVSSSGGNVLTF. The DNA for the CDR3 is TGCAGTGCTAGCGACAGGGTCTCCAGCTCTGGGGGCAACGTCCTGACTTTC.

V is TRBV28 and J is TRBJ2-7, with a possible D match to TRBD2 (6 bases). Looked up from germline, CDR1 is MDHEN and CDR2 is SYDVKM. This CDR3 comprises 15 residues. V lost 5 bases, J lost 0 bases, and 14 bases lay in between. Written as DNA, the CDR3 is TGTGCCAGCAGTCCCCAGGACGGGAGCTCCTACGAGCAGTACTTC. Protein: CASSPQDGSSYEQYF. The full variable domain, in which reference TRBV28 and TRBJ2-7 provide the parts outside the CDR3, is DVKVTQSSRYLVKRTGEKVFLECVQDMDHENMFWYRQDPGLGLRLIYFSYDVKMKEKGDIPEGYSVSREKKERFSLILESASTNQTSMYLCASSPQDGSSYEQYFGPGTRLTVT.

This clonotype was counted a few times. The genes are TRBV27 and TRBJ2-2, with 10 bases fitting TRBD1. Unmatched junction bases numbered 10, after V lost 6 bases and J lost 3 bases. CDR3 length equals 17 residues. Germline V lookup: CDR1 MNHEY, CDR2 SMNVEV (reference sequence). DNA of the CDR3: TGTGCCAGCAGCGTAAAATCCGGGACAGGGGACACCGGGGAGCTGTTTTTT. Protein product: CASSVKSGTGDTGELFF.

As to this clonotype: At one of its ends the junction is not consistent with the germline gene, which may arise from a read error. The chain is built from TRBV6-1 and TRBJ1-5, with D maybe TRBD1 (5 bases). This CDR3 is built from 15 residues. Germline assignment: CDR1 MNHNS and CDR2 SASEGT. CDR3 in DNA: TGTGCCAGCGGGGGTAAGGGCTATAGCAATCGGCCCCAGCATTTT. Translation gives CASGGKGYSNRPQHF.

On this clonotype itself: A read error may be the cause here, since a much bigger clone is one base away. This chain uses TRBV15 with TRBJ2-6, with TRBD1 matching 7 bases. This CDR3 is 15 amino acids long. Germline assignment: CDR1 LNHNV and CDR2 YYDKDF (reference sequence). This CDR3 is CATSTTGRGANVPTF. DNA for the CDR3: TGTGCCACCAGCACGACAGGGCGAGGGGCCAACGTCCCGACTTTC.

V and J are TRBV12-3 or TRBV12-4 and TRBJ2-7; D could derive from TRBD1 or TRBD2 (6 bases each). The V end lost 6 bases, the J end lost 7 bases, and 16 bases lay between the germline ends. The CDR3 has 13 amino acids. CDR3 DNA: TGTGCCAGCAGCCCTGGAGGGGGAGGAGAGCAGTACTTC. As protein: CASSPGGGGEQYF.